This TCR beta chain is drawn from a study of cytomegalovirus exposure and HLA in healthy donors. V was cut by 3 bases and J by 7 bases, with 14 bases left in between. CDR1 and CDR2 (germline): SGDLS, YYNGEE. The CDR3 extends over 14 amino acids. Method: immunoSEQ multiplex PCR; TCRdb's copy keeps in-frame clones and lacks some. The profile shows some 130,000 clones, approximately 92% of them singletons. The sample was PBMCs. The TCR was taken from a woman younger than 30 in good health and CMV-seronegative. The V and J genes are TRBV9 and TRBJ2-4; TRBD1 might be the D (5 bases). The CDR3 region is CASSAGATANIQYF. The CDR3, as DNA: TGTGCCAGCAGCGCAGGAGCGACAGCCAACATTCAGTACTTC.